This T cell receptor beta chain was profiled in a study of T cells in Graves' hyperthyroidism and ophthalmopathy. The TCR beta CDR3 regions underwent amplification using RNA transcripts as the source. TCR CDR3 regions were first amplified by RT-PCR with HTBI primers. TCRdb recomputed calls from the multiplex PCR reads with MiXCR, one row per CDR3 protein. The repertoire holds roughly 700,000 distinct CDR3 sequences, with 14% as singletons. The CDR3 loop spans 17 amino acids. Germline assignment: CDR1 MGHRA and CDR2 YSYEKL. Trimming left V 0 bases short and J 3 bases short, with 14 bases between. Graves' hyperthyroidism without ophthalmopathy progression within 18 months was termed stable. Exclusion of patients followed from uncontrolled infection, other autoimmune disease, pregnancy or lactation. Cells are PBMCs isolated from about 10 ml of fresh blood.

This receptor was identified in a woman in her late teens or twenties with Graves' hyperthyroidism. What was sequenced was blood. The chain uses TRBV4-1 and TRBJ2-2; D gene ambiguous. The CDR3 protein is CASSQDGLLTYTGELFF. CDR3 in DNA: TGCGCCAGCAGCCAAGATGGGCTCCTCACTTACACCGGGGAGCTGTTTTTT.